Sequencing of this TCR beta chain was carried out in a study of blood T cells in healthy people across ages. In this sample, this clonotype turned up a few times. CDR3 size: 17 residues. Germline values: CDR1 SGHDN, CDR2 FVKESK. V shed 4 bases and J 6 bases; nucleotides not matched to a gene: 13. Then a second PCR, running roughly 7 to 11 cycles, was carried out with a sample-barcoded 5' primer and a J-beta primer mix. TCRdb re-called the 5' RACE reads with MiXCR, one entry per CDR3 protein. Of about 1,500,000 distinct CDR3 sequences detected, about 28% appear once; the ten largest clones hold more than 6%.

This TCR came from a woman in her twenties or thirties in good health. Sample: blood. This chain uses TRBV14 with TRBJ2-1; 9 nucleotides align to TRBD1. The CDR3 sequence: CASSRRQGVSSGNEQFF. In nucleotides, the CDR3 is TGTGCCAGCAGCCGACGACAGGGGGTCTCCTCCGGCAATGAGCAGTTCTTC. The whole variable domain, remainder taken from reference TRBV14 and TRBJ2-1, is EAGVTQFPSHSVIEKGQTVTLRCDPISGHDNLYWYRRVMGKEIKFLLHFVKESKQDESGMPNNRFLAERTGGTYSTLKVQPAELEDSGVYFCASSRRQGVSSGNEQFFGPGTRLTVL.